The next 32 T cell receptor beta chains were all read from a single sample in a study of patients with pleural tuberculosis. MiXCR, run by TCRdb on the reads, gives a single entry per CDR3 protein. The sample holds approximately 50,000 distinct CDR3 sequences, 6% to 8% seen once. The receptor source for this set is a human donor with pleural tuberculosis.

This clonotype showed up many times. The chain uses TRBV2 and TRBJ2-3, with D tentatively TRBD1 or TRBD2 (5 bases each). Trimming removed 2 bases at V and 6 bases at J, with 18 bases between. Germline CDR1 SNHLY, CDR2 FYNNEI. The CDR3 extends over 16 amino acids. CDR3 residues: CASSESSGTLTDTQYF. CDR3 DNA: TGTGCCAGCAGTGAATCGTCGGGGACCCTAACGGATACGCAGTATTTT.

For this clonotype: Being one base from a much bigger clone, this may be a read error. The chain combines TRBV20-1 with TRBJ2-1; TRBD2 agrees at 9 bases. Germline V gives CDR1 DFQATT, CDR2 SNEGSKA (reference sequence). CDR3 length equals 16 residues. After removal of 0 bases from V and 0 bases from J, the junction contained 3 bases not matched to a gene. This CDR3 is CSARDLAGPSYNEQFF. The CDR3 DNA is TGCAGTGCTAGAGATCTAGCGGGGCCCTCCTACAATGAGCAGTTCTTC.

In this sample, this clonotype turned up many times. This chain connects TRBV24-1 to TRBJ2-3; 12 bases fit TRBD2. In germline, CDR1 is KGHDR, CDR2 SFDVKD. Trimming cost V 0 bases and J 6 bases; bases outside gene matches: 9. The CDR3 is 18 residues long. The CDR3 DNA is TGTGCCACCAGTGATTTGAAGACTAGCGGGAGTCAACGGGATACGCAGTATTTT. Amino acids: CATSDLKTSGSQRDTQYF.

This clonotype was counted many times. The V and J genes are TRBV24-1 and TRBJ1-5; D not resolved. Germline CDR1 is KGHDR and CDR2 is SFDVKD. This CDR3 is 15 amino acids long. V shed 7 bases and J shed 6 bases, with 18 bases lying between them. CDR3 in amino acids: CATREGKLGSQPQHF. The CDR3 DNA reads as TGTGCCACCAGGGAAGGAAAGTTGGGGAGTCAGCCCCAGCATTTT.

At least ten counts were recorded for this clonotype. The J gene is TRBJ2-1, the V gene TRBV2; a weak D match, TRBD2 (5 bases). V shed 7 bases and J shed 8 bases, with 12 bases lying between them. Germline lookup yields CDR1 SNHLY and CDR2 FYNNEI. The CDR3 runs to 12 residues. This CDR3 reads CASTPEADEQFF. CDR3 in DNA: TGTGCCAGCACCCCGGAGGCGGATGAGCAGTTCTTC.

The sample holds many counts of this clonotype. The genes are TRBV5-4 and TRBJ1-1, with a possible D match to TRBD1 (5 bases). The germline gives CDR1 SGHNT, CDR2 YYREEE (reference sequence). The CDR3 is 15 residues long. V dropped 0 bases and J dropped 3 bases, with 12 bases sitting between them. The CDR3 DNA reads TGTGCCAGCAGCTTGGGGGTAGGGGCGGACACTGAAGCTTTCTTT. It yields the protein CASSLGVGADTEAFF.

This clonotype showed up many times. CDR3 DNA sequence: TGTGCCAGTCTGCTCAGGGGCTCTGGAAACACCATATATTTT. Its protein product is CASLLRGSGNTIYF. The chain is built from TRBV19 and TRBJ1-3, with a tentative D call TRBD1 (6 bases). The CDR3 is made up of 14 amino acids. V lost 8 bases to trimming and J lost 0 bases, with 11 bases between them. Germline loops: CDR1 LNHDA, CDR2 SQIVND (reference sequence). Looking up the rest from reference TRBV19 and TRBJ1-3 gives the full variable domain: DGGITQSPKYLFRKEGQNVTLSCEQNLNHDAMYWYRQDPGQGLRLIYYSQIVNDFQKGDIAEGYSVSREKKESFPLTVTSAQKNPTAFYLCASLLRGSGNTIYFGEGSWLTVV.

This clonotype was counted at least ten times. The V call is TRBV11-1, the J call TRBJ2-1; TRBD2 matches at 7 bases. CDR1 and CDR2 (germline): SGHAT, FQDESV (reference sequence). This CDR3 has 15 residues. Unmatched junction bases numbered 7, after V lost 0 bases and J lost 8 bases. The CDR3 sequence: CASSLALSGTHEQFF. The DNA of the CDR3 is TGTGCCAGCAGCTTAGCTTTAAGCGGGACTCATGAGCAGTTCTTC. Filled out from reference TRBV11-1 and TRBJ2-1, the complete variable domain reads EAEVAQSPRYKITEKSQAVAFWCDPISGHATLYWYRQILGQGPELLVQFQDESVVDDSQLPKDRFSAERLKGVDSTLKIQPAELGDSAMYLCASSLALSGTHEQFFGPGTRLTVL.

The sample holds a few counts of this clonotype. The rearrangement uses TRBV19 and TRBJ1-5; no reliable D call. CDR1 and CDR2 (germline): LNHDA, SQIVND (reference sequence). This CDR3 region has 12 residues. The V end lost 7 bases, the J end lost 6 bases, and 10 bases lay between the germline ends. The CDR3 coding sequence is TGTGCCAGTAACTCTGGCAGTCAGCCCCAGCATTTT. Translating gives CASNSGSQPQHF.

The sample holds a few counts of this clonotype. The J gene is TRBJ1-6, the V gene TRBV11-1, with D possibly being TRBD1 (5 bases). V was pared by 1 base and J by 10 bases, with 11 bases between. Germline CDR1 is SGHAT and CDR2 is FQDESV (reference sequence). The CDR3 covers 14 residues. DNA of the CDR3: TGTGCCAGCAGCTTAGATACGTGGGGGTCACCCCTCCACTTT. It specifies CASSLDTWGSPLHF.

The table lists this clonotype with many counts. V gene TRBV6-2 or TRBV6-3 combines with J gene TRBJ2-5; possibly TRBD1 or TRBD2 for D (6 bases each). This CDR3 contains 17 residues. Germline CDR1 reads MNHEY; CDR2 reads SVGEGT. With 2 bases removed from V and 0 bases from J, the gap between germline ends came to 16 bases. The CDR3 bases are TGTGCCAGCAGTTACGATGTCGGGGGCAGTGACCAAGAGACCCAGTACTTC. This encodes CASSYDVGGSDQETQYF.

This clonotype was recorded at least ten times. The V gene is TRBV12-3 or TRBV12-4, the J gene TRBJ2-3; a possible D gene is TRBD2 (6 bases). The CDR3 contains 15 residues. V dropped 3 bases and J dropped 1 base, with 11 bases sitting between them. For the CDR3, the DNA is TGTGCCAGCAGTTTGGTCGGAGGGGGCACAGATACGCAGTATTTT. Its translation is CASSLVGGGTDTQYF.

This clonotype has ten or more counts. The chain recombines TRBV20-1 with TRBJ2-1; D possibly corresponds to TRBD2 (6 bases). Germline V lookup: CDR1 DFQATT, CDR2 SNEGSKA (reference sequence). The CDR3 is made up of 15 amino acids. V lost 0 bases, J lost 7 bases, and 16 bases lay in between. The CDR3 here is CSARDGGNPSNEQFF. The CDR3 DNA sequence: TGCAGTGCTAGAGATGGCGGGAACCCCTCAAATGAGCAGTTCTTC.

As concerns this clonotype: A read error is likely, as this CDR3 ends without the conserved phenylalanine or tryptophan. No DNA is shown, since the ends of the CDR3 on it are uncertain; the CDR3 is the one TCRdb lists. V and J are TRBV4-2 and TRBJ2-1; TRBD1 is the table's D call and was not checked against the DNA. With termini counted, the CDR3 has 14 amino acids. Germline V gene data show CDR1 as LGHNA and CDR2 as YNFKEQ. The CDR3 is CASTHVTQVGQSFL.

This clonotype is classed as medium-sized. The CDR3 DNA follows: TGCAGTGCTAGTGACTTGGGGGCAGGCTATAATTCACCCCTCCACTTT. This gives the protein CSASDLGAGYNSPLHF. The rearrangement joins TRBV20-1 to TRBJ1-6; TRBD1 is a possible D gene (6 bases). Germline lookup yields CDR1 DFQATT and CDR2 SNEGSKA (reference sequence). V was trimmed by 3 bases and J by 3 bases, leaving 15 bases between them. This CDR3 is built from 16 residues.

This clonotype was seen at least ten times. The V call is TRBV11-2, the J call TRBJ2-5, with D unresolved. The CDR3 is 13 amino acids. Germline lookup yields CDR1 SGHAT and CDR2 FQNNGV. The V and J ends lost 1 base and 0 bases respectively, with 3 bases between them. This CDR3 is CASSLVNQETQYF. The CDR3 coding sequence is TGTGCCAGCAGCTTAGTAAACCAAGAGACCCAGTACTTC.

As regards this clonotype: This may arise from a read error, as a much more abundant clone is one base away. The V call is TRBV10-3, the J call TRBJ1-4; unclear D gene. Germline V gene lookup returns CDR1 ENHRY and CDR2 SYGVKD. V gave up 3 bases and J gave up 8 bases, with 13 bases separating them. The CDR3 totals 14 residues. CDR3 protein: CAISETWFGEKLFF. The CDR3 DNA reads TGTGCCATCAGTGAAACATGGTTTGGCGAAAAACTGTTTTTT.

The chain carries TRBV7-8 and TRBJ2-1; the D is unclear. The CDR3 contains 14 residues. Trimming stripped 0 bases from V and 6 bases from J, with 9 bases between. Germline V gene sequence: CDR1 SGHVS, CDR2 FQNEAQ. Here the CDR3 DNA reads TGTGCCAGCAGCTTAGCGGGCTACTCCAATGAGCAGTTCTTC. It encodes CASSLAGYSNEQFF.

This clonotype was counted at least ten times. This chain connects TRBV18 to TRBJ2-7, with D possibly being TRBD1 or TRBD2 (5 bases each). The CDR3 totals 13 residues. Trimming removed 4 bases at V and 0 bases at J, with 7 bases between. Germline CDR1 reads KGHSH; CDR2 reads LQKENI. CDR3 residues: CASSQGSSYEQYV. CDR3 sequence (DNA): TGTGCCAGCTCACAGGGGAGCTCCTACGAGCAGTACGTC.

This clonotype has ten or more counts. The chain has TRBV28 and TRBJ1-2; D remains ambiguous. The CDR3 totals 15 residues. Looked up from germline, CDR1 is MDHEN and CDR2 is SYDVKM. Trimming stripped 4 bases from V and 4 bases from J, with 16 bases between. CDR3 loop: CASSSPRDGLYGYTF. CDR3 DNA: TGTGCCAGCAGTTCCCCCCGCGACGGACTCTATGGCTACACCTTC.

Ten or more counts support this clonotype. The chain combines TRBV2 with TRBJ1-4; D gene unclear. This CDR3 is 13 amino acids long. The ends were cut back, 5 bases at V and 3 bases at J, with 7 bases in the middle. CDR1 and CDR2 (germline): SNHLY, FYNNEI. In DNA, the CDR3 is TGTGCCAGCAGTACGACACCTAATGAAAAACTGTTTTTT. Amino acid sequence: CASSTTPNEKLFF.

This clonotype has a handful of counts. This chain uses TRBV2 with TRBJ2-7; D possibly matches TRBD1 or TRBD2 (5 bases each). The CDR3 length is 14 residues. V was shortened by 4 bases and J by 2 bases, with 12 bases between the two germline ends. Looked up from germline, CDR1 is SNHLY and CDR2 is FYNNEI. CDR3 bases: TGTGCCAGCAGTGTTTATGGGGGAACCTACGAGCAGTACTTC. It translates to CASSVYGGTYEQYF.

This clonotype appeared a few times. This chain uses TRBV2 with TRBJ2-7; 9 bases line up with TRBD1. The germline V gene has CDR1 SNHLY and CDR2 FYNNEI. V was pared by 6 bases and J by 5 bases, with 11 bases of the junction left unmatched. CDR3 size: 15 residues. CDR3 bases: TGTGCCAGCAGGGGCCCGGGACAGGGTTTTGACGAGCAGTACGTC. Encoded protein: CASRGPGQGFDEQYV.

This clonotype has at least ten counts. The rearrangement links TRBV20-1 to TRBJ2-5; 7 bases agree with TRBD2. The CDR3 is 14 residues long. The junction had 11 bases not matched to a gene; V was cut back by 5 bases and J by 5 bases. Germline loops: CDR1 DFQATT, CDR2 SNEGSKA (reference sequence). CDR3: CSAGSPGGDETQYF. In DNA form, the CDR3 reads TGCAGTGCTGGCTCCCCGGGAGGAGATGAGACCCAGTACTTC.

In its sample, this clonotype was seen many times. V is TRBV6-2 or TRBV6-3 and J is TRBJ2-7; D is unresolved. CDR1 and CDR2 (germline): MNHEY, SVGEGT. Deletions cut 6 bases from V and 6 bases from J, with 15 bases between. The CDR3 consists of 13 residues. This CDR3 reads CASRQPPELEQYV. The CDR3 DNA sequence: TGTGCCAGCAGGCAACCCCCGGAGCTCGAGCAGTACGTC.

In regard to this clonotype: A much larger clone lies one base from this, so it may be a read error. Here the CDR3 reads CASSLRGAAEAFF. Here the CDR3 DNA reads TGCGCCAGCAGCTTGCGGGGGGCCGCTGAAGCTTTCTTT. The chain employs TRBV5-1 and TRBJ1-1; TRBD1 might be the D (6 bases). CDR3 size: 13 residues. Trimming removed 1 base from V and 6 bases from J, with 10 bases in between. CDR1 SGHRS and CDR2 YFSETQ come from the germline V gene.

The table lists this clonotype with many counts. V gene TRBV27 combines with J gene TRBJ2-3; D is uncertain. V dropped 0 bases and J dropped 4 bases, with 2 bases sitting between them. This CDR3 region has 12 residues. Germline V CDR1 and CDR2: MNHEY, SMNVEV (reference sequence). The CDR3 region is CASSLSADTQYF. CDR3 nucleotides: TGTGCCAGCAGTTTATCGGCAGATACGCAGTATTTT.

This clonotype showed up many times. The chain employs TRBV11-2 and TRBJ2-7, with 7 positions matching TRBD2. V lost 0 bases to trimming and J lost 5 bases; unmatched junction nucleotides: 4. CDR3 length: 14 amino acids. Germline CDR1 reads SGHAT; CDR2 reads FQNNGV. CDR3 sequence: CASSLDPAGNEQYF. The DNA of the CDR3 is TGTGCCAGCAGCTTAGATCCAGCGGGAAACGAGCAGTACTTC. Filled out from reference TRBV11-2 and TRBJ2-7, the complete variable domain reads EAGVAQSPRYKIIEKRQSVAFWCNPISGHATLYWYQQILGQGPKLLIQFQNNGVVDDSQLPKDRFSAERLKGVDSTLKIQPAKLEDSAVYLCASSLDPAGNEQYFGPGTRLTVT.

The chain carries TRBV13 and TRBJ2-2; D call uncertain. The CDR3 runs 15 residues. The ends were cut back, 1 base at V and 4 bases at J, with 10 bases in the middle. Germline CDR1 PRHDT, CDR2 FYEKMQ (reference sequence). The CDR3 region has the DNA TGTGCCAGCAGCTTAGATCCTGGCGGCACCGGGGAGCTGTTTTTT. Encoded protein: CASSLDPGGTGELFF. The full variable domain, in which reference TRBV13 and TRBJ2-2 provide the parts outside the CDR3, is AAGVIQSPRHLIKEKRETATLKCYPIPRHDTVYWYQQGPGQDPQFLISFYEKMQSDKGSIPDRFSAQQFSDYHSELNMSSLELGDSALYFCASSLDPGGTGELFFGEGSRLTVL.

This clonotype was detected many times. V is TRBV7-2 and J is TRBJ1-1; the match to TRBD1 covers 7 bases. The CDR3 is 14 residues long. The ends lost 0 bases at V and 4 bases at J; junction bases unmatched: 2. Germline V gives CDR1 SGHTA, CDR2 FQGNSA. This chain's CDR3 is CASSLAAGGTEAFF. The CDR3 region has the DNA TGTGCCAGCAGCTTAGCCGCAGGGGGCACTGAAGCTTTCTTT.

This clonotype was detected ten times or more. V is TRBV12-3 or TRBV12-4 and J is TRBJ2-7; 7 nucleotides agree with TRBD2. J gave up 3 bases and V 3 bases, and 5 bases lay outside the gene matches. The CDR3 runs to 14 residues. The CDR3 is CASSFGTTNYEQYF. The CDR3, as DNA: TGTGCCAGCAGTTTCGGGACTACCAACTACGAGCAGTACTTC.

This clonotype appeared many times. The rearrangement joins TRBV20-1 to TRBJ2-5; perhaps TRBD2 as D (6 bases). This CDR3 spans 12 amino acids. Per germline, CDR1 DFQATT and CDR2 SNEGSKA (reference sequence). Trimming left V 4 bases short and J 7 bases short, with 13 bases between. As DNA, the CDR3 is TGCAGTGCTAAGAGCGGGCTGGGGACCCAGTACTTC. Amino acids: CSAKSGLGTQYF.